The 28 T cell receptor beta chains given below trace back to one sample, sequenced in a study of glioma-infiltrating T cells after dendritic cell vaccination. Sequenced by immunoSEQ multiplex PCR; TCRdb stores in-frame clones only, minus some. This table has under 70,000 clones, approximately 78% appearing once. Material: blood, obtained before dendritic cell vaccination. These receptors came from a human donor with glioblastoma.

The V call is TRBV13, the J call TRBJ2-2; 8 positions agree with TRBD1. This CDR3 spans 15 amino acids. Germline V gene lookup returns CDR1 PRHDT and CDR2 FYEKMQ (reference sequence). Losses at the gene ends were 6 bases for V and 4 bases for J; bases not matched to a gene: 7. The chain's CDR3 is CASSPGQGGTGELFF. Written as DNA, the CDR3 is TGTGCCAGCAGTCCAGGACAGGGCGGCACCGGGGAGCTGTTTTTT. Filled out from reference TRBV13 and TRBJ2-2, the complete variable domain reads AAGVIQSPRHLIKEKRETATLKCYPIPRHDTVYWYQQGPGQDPQFLISFYEKMQSDKGSIPDRFSAQQFSDYHSELNMSSLELGDSALYFCASSPGQGGTGELFFGEGSRLTVL.

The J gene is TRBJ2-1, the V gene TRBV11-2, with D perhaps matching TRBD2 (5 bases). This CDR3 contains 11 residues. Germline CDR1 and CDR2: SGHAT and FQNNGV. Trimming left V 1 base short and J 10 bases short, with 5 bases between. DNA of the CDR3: TGTGCCAGCAGCTTAGTAGCGGAGCAGTTCTTC. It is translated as CASSLVAEQFF.

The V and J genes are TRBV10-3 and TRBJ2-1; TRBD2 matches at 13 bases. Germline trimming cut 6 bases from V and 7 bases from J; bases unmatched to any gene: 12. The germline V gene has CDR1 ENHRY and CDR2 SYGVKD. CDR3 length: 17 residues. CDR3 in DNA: TGTGCCATCAGCGAATCATTGACTAGCGGGGGGATGAATGAGCAGTTCTTC. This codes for CAISESLTSGGMNEQFF.

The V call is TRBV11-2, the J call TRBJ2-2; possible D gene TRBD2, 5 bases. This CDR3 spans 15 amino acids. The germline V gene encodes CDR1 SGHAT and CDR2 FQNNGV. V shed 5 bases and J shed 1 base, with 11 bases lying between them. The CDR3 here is CASSLSGVNTGELFF. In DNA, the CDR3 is TGTGCCAGCAGCCTCAGCGGTGTGAACACCGGGGAGCTGTTTTTT.

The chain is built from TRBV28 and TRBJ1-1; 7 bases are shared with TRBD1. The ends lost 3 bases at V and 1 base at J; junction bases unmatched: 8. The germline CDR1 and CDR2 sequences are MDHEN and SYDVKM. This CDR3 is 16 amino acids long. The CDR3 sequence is CASSFLTGIRNTEAFF. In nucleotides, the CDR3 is TGTGCCAGCAGTTTCCTGACAGGGATACGGAACACTGAAGCTTTCTTT.

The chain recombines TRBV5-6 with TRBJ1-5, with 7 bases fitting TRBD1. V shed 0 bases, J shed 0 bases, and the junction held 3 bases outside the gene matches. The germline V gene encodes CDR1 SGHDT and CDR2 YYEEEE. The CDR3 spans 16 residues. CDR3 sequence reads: CASSLGQGASNQPQHF. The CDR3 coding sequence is TGTGCCAGCAGCTTGGGACAGGGCGCTAGCAATCAGCCCCAGCATTTT.

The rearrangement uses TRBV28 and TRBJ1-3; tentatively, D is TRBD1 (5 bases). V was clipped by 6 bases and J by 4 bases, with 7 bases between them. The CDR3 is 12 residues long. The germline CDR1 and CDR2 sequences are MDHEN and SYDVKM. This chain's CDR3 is CASSYRGNTIYF. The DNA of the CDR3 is TGTGCCAGCAGCTACAGGGGAAACACCATATATTTT. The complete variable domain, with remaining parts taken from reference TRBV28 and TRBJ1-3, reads DVKVTQSSRYLVKRTGEKVFLECVQDMDHENMFWYRQDPGLGLRLIYFSYDVKMKEKGDIPEGYSVSREKKERFSLILESASTNQTSMYLCASSYRGNTIYFGEGSWLTVV.

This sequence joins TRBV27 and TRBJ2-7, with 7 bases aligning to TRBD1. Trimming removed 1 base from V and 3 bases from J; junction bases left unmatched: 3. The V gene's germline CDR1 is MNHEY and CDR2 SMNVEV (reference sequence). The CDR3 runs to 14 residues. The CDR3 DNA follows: TGTGCCAGCAGTTTATGGGGACAGAGCTACGAGCAGTACTTC. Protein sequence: CASSLWGQSYEQYF.

The CDR3 DNA follows: TGTGCCAGCAGGAATTACGACAGGGGGCATCAGCCCCAGCATTTT. It encodes CASRNYDRGHQPQHF. The chain uses TRBV6-1 and TRBJ1-5, with 10 positions matching TRBD1. Germline V CDR1 and CDR2: MNHNS, SASEGT. V gave up 6 bases and J gave up 5 bases; unmatched junction bases: 7. This CDR3 comprises 15 residues.

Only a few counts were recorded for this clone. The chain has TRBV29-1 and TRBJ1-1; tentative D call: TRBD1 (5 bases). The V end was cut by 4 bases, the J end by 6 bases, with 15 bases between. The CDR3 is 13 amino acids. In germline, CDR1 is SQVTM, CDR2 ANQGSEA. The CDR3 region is CSVGAMGDSEAFF. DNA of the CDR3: TGCAGCGTTGGGGCGATGGGGGACTCTGAAGCTTTCTTT.

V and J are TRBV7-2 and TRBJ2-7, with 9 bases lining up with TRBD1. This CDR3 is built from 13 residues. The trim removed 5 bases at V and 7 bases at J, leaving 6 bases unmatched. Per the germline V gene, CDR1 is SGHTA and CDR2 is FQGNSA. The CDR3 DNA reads TGTGCCAGCAGCGTTCGACAGGGGGTTGAGCAGTACTTC. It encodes CASSVRQGVEQYF.

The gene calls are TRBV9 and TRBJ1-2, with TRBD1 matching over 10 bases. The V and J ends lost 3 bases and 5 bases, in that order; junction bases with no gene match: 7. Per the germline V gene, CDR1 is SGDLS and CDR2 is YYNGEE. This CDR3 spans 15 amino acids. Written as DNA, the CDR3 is TGTGCCAGCAGCGCCGGGACAGGGGTGGAATATGGCTACACCTTC. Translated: CASSAGTGVEYGYTF.

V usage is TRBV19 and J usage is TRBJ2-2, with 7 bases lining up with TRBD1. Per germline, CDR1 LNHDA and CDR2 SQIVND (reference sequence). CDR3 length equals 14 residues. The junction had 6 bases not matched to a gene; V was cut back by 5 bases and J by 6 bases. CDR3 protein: CASSEQGSAGELFF. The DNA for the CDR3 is TGTGCCAGTAGTGAACAGGGGTCTGCCGGGGAGCTGTTTTTT.

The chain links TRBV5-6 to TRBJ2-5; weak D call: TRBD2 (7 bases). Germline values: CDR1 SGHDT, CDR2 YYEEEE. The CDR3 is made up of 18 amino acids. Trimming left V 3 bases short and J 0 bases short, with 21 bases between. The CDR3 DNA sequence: TGTGCCAGCAGCTCCGAGGGGGGGCCGGGGATCAACCAAGAGACCCAGTACTTC. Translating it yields CASSSEGGPGINQETQYF.

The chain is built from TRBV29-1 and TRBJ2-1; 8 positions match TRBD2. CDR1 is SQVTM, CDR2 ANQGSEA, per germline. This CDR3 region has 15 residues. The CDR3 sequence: CSPSGSPAGEQGQFF. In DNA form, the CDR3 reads TGCAGTCCCTCAGGTAGCCCAGCGGGGGAGCAGGGGCAGTTCTTC.

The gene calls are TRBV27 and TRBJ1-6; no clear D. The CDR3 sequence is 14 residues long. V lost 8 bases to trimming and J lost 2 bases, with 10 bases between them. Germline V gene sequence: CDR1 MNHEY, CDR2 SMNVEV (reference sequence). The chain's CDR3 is CASQPGTYNSPLHF. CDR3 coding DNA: TGTGCCAGCCAGCCGGGGACCTATAATTCACCCCTCCACTTT.

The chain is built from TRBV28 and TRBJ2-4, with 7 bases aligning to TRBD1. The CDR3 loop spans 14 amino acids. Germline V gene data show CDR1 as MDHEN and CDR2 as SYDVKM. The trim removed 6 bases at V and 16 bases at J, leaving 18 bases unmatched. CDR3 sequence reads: CASSPALTGTVIYF. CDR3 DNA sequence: TGTGCCAGCAGCCCAGCCCTCACCGGGACAGTGATCTACTTC.

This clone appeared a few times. CDR3 DNA sequence: TGTGCCAGCAGCTTAGCCCCGGGACAGGGGGCCCCCAATCAGCCCCAGCATTTT. Residues: CASSLAPGQGAPNQPQHF. The chain is built from TRBV7-8 and TRBJ1-5; 12 bases are shared with TRBD1. Per the germline V gene, CDR1 is SGHVS and CDR2 is FQNEAQ. V shed 0 bases, J shed 3 bases, and the junction held 6 bases outside the gene matches. The CDR3 contains 18 residues.

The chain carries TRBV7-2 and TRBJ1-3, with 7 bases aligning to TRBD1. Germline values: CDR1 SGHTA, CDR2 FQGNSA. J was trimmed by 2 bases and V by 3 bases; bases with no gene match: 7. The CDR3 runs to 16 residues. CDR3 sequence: CASSLDLQGAGNTIYF. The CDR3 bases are TGTGCCAGCAGCTTGGATTTGCAGGGGGCTGGAAACACCATATATTTT.

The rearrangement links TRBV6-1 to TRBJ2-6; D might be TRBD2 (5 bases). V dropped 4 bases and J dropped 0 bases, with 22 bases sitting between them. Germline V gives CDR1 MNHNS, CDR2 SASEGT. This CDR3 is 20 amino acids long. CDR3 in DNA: TGTGCCAGCAGTGCCGGGGTCGTGGGCTCGCTCCCCTCTGGGGCCAACGTCCTGACTTTC. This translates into CASSAGVVGSLPSGANVLTF.

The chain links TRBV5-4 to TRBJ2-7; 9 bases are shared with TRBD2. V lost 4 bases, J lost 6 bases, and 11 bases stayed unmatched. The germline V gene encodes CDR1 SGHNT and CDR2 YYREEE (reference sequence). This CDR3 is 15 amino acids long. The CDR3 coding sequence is TGTGCCAGCAGCCCTAGCGCGGGGGGGCCGGGCGAGCAGTACTTC. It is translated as CASSPSAGGPGEQYF.

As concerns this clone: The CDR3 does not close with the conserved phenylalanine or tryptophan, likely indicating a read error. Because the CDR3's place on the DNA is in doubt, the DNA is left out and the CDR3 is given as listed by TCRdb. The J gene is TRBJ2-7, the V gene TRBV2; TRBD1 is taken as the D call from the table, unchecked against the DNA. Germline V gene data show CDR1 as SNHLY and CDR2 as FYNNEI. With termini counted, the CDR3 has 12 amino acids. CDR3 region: CASSETEWGSGL.

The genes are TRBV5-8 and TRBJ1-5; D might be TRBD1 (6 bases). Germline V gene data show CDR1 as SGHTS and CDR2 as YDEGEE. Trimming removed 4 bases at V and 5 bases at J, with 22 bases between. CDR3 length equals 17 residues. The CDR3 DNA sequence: TGTGCCAGCAGCCGACCGTTAGCAACAGGGATAGATCAGCCCCAGCATTTT. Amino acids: CASSRPLATGIDQPQHF.

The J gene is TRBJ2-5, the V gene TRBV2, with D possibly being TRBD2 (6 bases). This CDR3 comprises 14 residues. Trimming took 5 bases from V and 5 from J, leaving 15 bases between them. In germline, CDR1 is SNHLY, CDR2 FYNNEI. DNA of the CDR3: TGTGCCAGCAGTTCGGGACTCCCGGGGGAGACCCAGTACTTC. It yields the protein CASSSGLPGETQYF.

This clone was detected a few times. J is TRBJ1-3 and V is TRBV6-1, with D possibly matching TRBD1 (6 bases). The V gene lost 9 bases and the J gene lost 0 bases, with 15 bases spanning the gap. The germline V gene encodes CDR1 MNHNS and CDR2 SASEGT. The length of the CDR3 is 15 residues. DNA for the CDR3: TGTGCCAGGGGAAAGGGGGGGCACTCTGGAAACACCATATATTTT. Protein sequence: CARGKGGHSGNTIYF.

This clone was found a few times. The CDR3 bases are TGCGCCAGCAGTGAGTCTTCCTTCGACAGGTGGAAGGGCTACACCTTC. It translates to CASSESSFDRWKGYTF. The genes are TRBV10-1 and TRBJ1-2, with D perhaps TRBD1 (6 bases). The CDR3 contains 16 residues. The V end lost 0 bases, the J end lost 8 bases, and 19 bases lay between the germline ends. CDR1 and CDR2 from the germline V gene are WNHNN and SYGVQD (reference sequence).

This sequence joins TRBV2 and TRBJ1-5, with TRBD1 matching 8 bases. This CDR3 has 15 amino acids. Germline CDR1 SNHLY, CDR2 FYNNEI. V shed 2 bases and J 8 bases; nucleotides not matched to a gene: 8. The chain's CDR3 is CASSEMGQDLEPQHF. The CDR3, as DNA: TGTGCCAGCAGTGAAATGGGACAGGACCTCGAGCCCCAGCATTTT.

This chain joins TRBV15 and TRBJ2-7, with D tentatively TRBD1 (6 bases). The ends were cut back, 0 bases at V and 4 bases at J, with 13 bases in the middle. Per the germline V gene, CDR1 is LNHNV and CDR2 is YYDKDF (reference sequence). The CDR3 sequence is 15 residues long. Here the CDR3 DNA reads TGTGCCACCAGCAGAGACAGGGGCGCACCGTACGAGCAGTACTTC. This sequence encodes CATSRDRGAPYEQYF.